The 12 T cell receptor beta chains in this list originate from one sample, sequenced in a study of OX40 agonist ivuxolimab in advanced cancers. TCRdb keeps only in-frame clones here, not all; method: immunoSEQ multiplex PCR. The data hold about 69,000 clones, with about 90% observed a single time. The sequencing here drew on CD4+ or CD8+ T cells sorted from blood, taken in a trial of the OX40 agonist ivuxolimab. The receptors stem from an adult with an advanced solid tumor such as melanoma, head and neck, liver or kidney cancer.

This chain links TRBV19 with TRBJ2-7, with D possibly TRBD2 on 5 matching bases. The CDR3 loop spans 16 amino acids. With 1 base removed from V and 2 bases from J, the gap between germline ends came to 15 bases. The germline V gene encodes CDR1 LNHDA and CDR2 SQIVND (reference sequence). The CDR3 loop reads CASSIGIGVDTYEQYF. CDR3 in DNA: TGTGCCAGTAGTATAGGCATCGGGGTTGACACCTACGAGCAGTACTTC.

This chain uses TRBV5-5 with TRBJ2-1; D is perhaps TRBD1 (6 bases). In germline, CDR1 is SGHKS, CDR2 YYEKEE (reference sequence). The CDR3 spans 19 residues. Trimming took 4 bases from V and 0 from J, leaving 23 bases between them. CDR3 in amino acids: CASSPPQGPGMSSYNEQFF. Here the CDR3 DNA reads TGTGCCAGCAGCCCCCCGCAGGGGCCCGGTATGAGCTCCTACAATGAGCAGTTCTTC. The entire variable domain, with the rest obtained from reference TRBV5-5 and TRBJ2-1, is as follows: DAGVTQSPTHLIKTRGQQVTLRCSPISGHKSVSWYQQVLGQGPQFIFQYYEKEERGRGNFPDRFSARQFPNYSSELNVNALLLGDSALYLCASSPPQGPGMSSYNEQFFGPGTRLTVL.

The chain recombines TRBV12-5 with TRBJ1-6; possibly TRBD1 for D (6 bases). Between the trimmed V and J ends, which lost 0 bases and 0 bases, there was a span of 15 bases. CDR3 length: 19 residues. Germline lookup yields CDR1 LGHNT and CDR2 FRNRAP. CDR3 bases: TGTGCTAGTGGTTTGGTACCGGCAGGGGCCGACTCCTATAATTCACCCCTCCACTTT. Protein: CASGLVPAGADSYNSPLHF.

In regard to this clone: The same CDR3 can be traced to other DNA sequences in this sample. The chain joins TRBV7-9 to TRBJ2-7, with TRBD1 matching 9 bases. This CDR3 is built from 16 residues. The V gene end was trimmed by 3 bases and the J gene end by 1 base; junction bases not matched to a gene: 7. Per the germline V gene, CDR1 is SEHNR and CDR2 is FQNEAQ (reference sequence). CDR3 protein: CASSLAGTGISYEQYF. Written as DNA, the CDR3 is TGTGCCAGCAGCTTGGCCGGGACAGGGATTTCCTACGAGCAGTACTTC.

The V and J genes are TRBV5-8 and TRBJ2-7; either TRBD1 or TRBD2 may fit D (5 bases each). CDR3 length: 14 amino acids. Trimming removed 0 bases from V and 3 bases from J, with 10 bases in between. Per germline, CDR1 SGHTS and CDR2 YDEGEE. The CDR3 protein is CASSLVQGVYEQYF. The CDR3 bases are TGTGCCAGCAGCTTGGTGCAGGGAGTCTACGAGCAGTACTTC.

The chain has TRBV14 and TRBJ2-7, with 7 bases matching TRBD2. Germline values: CDR1 SGHDN, CDR2 FVKESK. The CDR3 spans 12 residues. Trimming removed 2 bases from V and 10 bases from J; junction bases left unmatched: 5. In DNA form, the CDR3 reads TGTGCCAGCAGCCAAATAGGACTAGTACAGTACTTC. This sequence encodes CASSQIGLVQYF.

The chain links TRBV28 to TRBJ2-7, with 11 bases that match TRBD2. Germline CDR1 and CDR2: MDHEN and SYDVKM. This CDR3 comprises 16 residues. Unmatched junction bases numbered 3, after V lost 2 bases and J lost 0 bases. Here the CDR3 reads CASSLLAGGTSYEQYF. The CDR3 DNA reads TGTGCCAGCAGTTTACTAGCGGGAGGAACCTCCTACGAGCAGTACTTC.

The chain joins TRBV7-3 to TRBJ2-1; D is ambiguous. Looked up from germline, CDR1 is SGHTA and CDR2 is FQGTGA. Between the trimmed V and J ends, which lost 2 bases and 2 bases, there was a span of 10 bases. This CDR3 spans 15 amino acids. CDR3 loop: CASSLVGSPYNEQFF. In DNA, the CDR3 is TGTGCCAGCAGCTTAGTGGGGTCCCCCTACAATGAGCAGTTCTTC.

Notes on this clone: Other DNA sequences within the sample encode an identical CDR3. The rearrangement links TRBV19 to TRBJ2-1, with 11 bases matching TRBD2. The trim removed 6 bases at V and 7 bases at J, leaving 5 bases unmatched. The CDR3 loop spans 14 amino acids. Germline V CDR1 and CDR2: LNHDA, SQIVND (reference sequence). CDR3 sequence reads: CASRLAGGPNEQFF. The CDR3 DNA follows: TGTGCCAGTAGATTAGCGGGGGGGCCAAATGAGCAGTTCTTC.

The chain links TRBV9 to TRBJ1-2, with 8 positions matching TRBD1. Germline V CDR1 and CDR2: SGDLS, YYNGEE. The CDR3 is 15 amino acids. V lost 3 bases to trimming and J lost 4 bases; unmatched junction nucleotides: 8. CDR3 sequence: CASSAGTGDLYGYTF. The CDR3 DNA reads as TGTGCCAGCAGCGCCGGGACAGGCGACCTCTATGGCTACACCTTC.

The chain carries TRBV13 and TRBJ2-5; D is undetermined. The V and J ends lost 2 bases and 3 bases respectively, with 1 base between them. This CDR3 has 11 amino acids. Per germline, CDR1 PRHDT and CDR2 FYEKMQ (reference sequence). The CDR3 region has the DNA TGTGCCAGCAGCTTAAAAGAGACCCAGTACTTC. Its translation: CASSLKETQYF.

The chain links TRBV6-5 to TRBJ2-3; D is unclear. This CDR3 is built from 16 residues. The V end was cut by 1 base, the J end by 1 base, with 12 bases between. Looked up from germline, CDR1 is MNHEY and CDR2 is SVGAGI. This CDR3 is CASSYLFGTRTDTQYF. The CDR3 region has the DNA TGTGCCAGCAGTTACTTGTTTGGCACTCGCACAGATACGCAGTATTTT.